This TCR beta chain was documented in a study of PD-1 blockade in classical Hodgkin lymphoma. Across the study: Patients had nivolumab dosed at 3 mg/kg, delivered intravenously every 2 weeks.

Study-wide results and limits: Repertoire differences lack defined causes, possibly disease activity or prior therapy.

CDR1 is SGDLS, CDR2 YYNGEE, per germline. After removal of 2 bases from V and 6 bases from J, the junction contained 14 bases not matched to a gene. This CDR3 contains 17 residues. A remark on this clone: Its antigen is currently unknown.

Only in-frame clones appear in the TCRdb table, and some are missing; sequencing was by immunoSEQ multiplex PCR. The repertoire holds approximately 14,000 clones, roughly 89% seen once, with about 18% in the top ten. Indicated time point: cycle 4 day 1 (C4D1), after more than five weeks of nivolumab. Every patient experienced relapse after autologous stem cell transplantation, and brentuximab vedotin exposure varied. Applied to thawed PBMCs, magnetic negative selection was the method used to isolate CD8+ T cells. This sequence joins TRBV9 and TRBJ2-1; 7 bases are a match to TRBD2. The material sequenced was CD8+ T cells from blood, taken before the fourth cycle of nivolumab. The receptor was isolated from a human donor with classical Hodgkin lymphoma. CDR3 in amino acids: CASSVFRLALRPNEQFF. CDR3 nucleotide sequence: TGTGCCAGCAGCGTGTTCCGACTAGCATTACGTCCCAATGAGCAGTTCTTC. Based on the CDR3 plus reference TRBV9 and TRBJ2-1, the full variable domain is DSGVTQTPKHLITATGQRVTLRCSPRSGDLSVYWYQQSLDQGLQFLIQYYNGEERAKGNILERFSAQQFPDLHSELNLSSLELGDSALYFCASSVFRLALRPNEQFFGPGTRLTVL.